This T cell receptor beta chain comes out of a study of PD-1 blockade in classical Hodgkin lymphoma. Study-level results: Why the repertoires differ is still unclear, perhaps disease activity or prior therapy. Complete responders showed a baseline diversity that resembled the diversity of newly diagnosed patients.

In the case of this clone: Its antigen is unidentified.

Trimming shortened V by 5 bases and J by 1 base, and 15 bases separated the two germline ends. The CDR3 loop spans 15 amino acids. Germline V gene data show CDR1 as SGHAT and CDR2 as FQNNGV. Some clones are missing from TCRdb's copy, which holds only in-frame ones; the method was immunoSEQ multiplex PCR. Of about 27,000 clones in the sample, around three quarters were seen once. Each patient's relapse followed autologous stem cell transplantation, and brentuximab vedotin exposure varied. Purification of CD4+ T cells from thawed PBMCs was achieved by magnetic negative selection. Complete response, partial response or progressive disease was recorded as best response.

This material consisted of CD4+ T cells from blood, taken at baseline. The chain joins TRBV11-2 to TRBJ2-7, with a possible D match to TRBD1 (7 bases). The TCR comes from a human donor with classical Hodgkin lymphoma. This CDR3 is CASSRTQGGSYEQYF. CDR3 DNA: TGTGCCAGCAGCCGGACCCAGGGGGGATCCTACGAGCAGTACTTC.